Sequencing of this T cell receptor beta chain was carried out in a study of response to subunit inactivated influenza vaccine. This clonotype was observed a few times. What it binds is unknown. General observations from the study: Only a handful of new T cells, the authors suggested, are recruited with each seasonal influenza vaccination.

TCRdb called the RT-PCR reads again in MiXCR, with one record for every CDR3 protein. This sample has hundreds of thousands of distinct CDR3 sequences, with around 13% found just once. With 6 bases removed from V and 2 bases from J, the gap between germline ends came to 14 bases. Germline V gene data show CDR1 as DFQATT and CDR2 as SNEGSKA (reference sequence). The CDR3 is made up of 13 amino acids. The specimen was PBMCs from blood, collected roughly 2 weeks before vaccination. The receptor was isolated from a man aged 50 to 60 who received an inactivated influenza vaccine. The rearrangement links TRBV20-1 to TRBJ2-7, with D hard to call. The CDR3 reads CSALGPVTYEQYF. Here the CDR3 DNA reads TGCAGTGCGCTGGGCCCCGTTACCTACGAGCAGTACTTC.